A single TCR beta chain is shown here with its context. The source of the sample is a study of T cell responses to AZD1222 COVID-19 vaccine. The CDR3 runs 9 residues. Sequencing used immunoSEQ multiplex PCR; TCRdb keeps in-frame clones, though not all of them. The sample lists about 130,000 clones, roughly 90% seen once, with around 4% in the top ten. V is TRBV21-1 and J is TRBJ2-7. TRBV21-1 is given as a pseudogene. The specimen comprised peripheral blood, sampled on day 0 of AZD1222 vaccination. The source of this sequence is an adult in good health. CDR3 amino acids: CASRRDRYF. The DNA for the CDR3 is TGTGCCAGCAGACGGGACCGTTACTTC.